The 20 T cell receptor beta chains given below trace back to one sample, sequenced in a study of T cell responses to AZD1222 COVID-19 vaccine. Method: immunoSEQ multiplex PCR; TCRdb's copy keeps in-frame clones and lacks some. The data contain some 120,000 clones, almost 90% of them singletons. The sample was peripheral blood, taken on day 0 of AZD1222 vaccination. These receptor sequences come from an adult in good health.

This clone was counted a single time. The V call is TRBV6-5, the J call TRBJ1-6; D gene uncertain. Per germline, CDR1 MNHEY and CDR2 SVGAGI. Trimming took 6 bases from V and 3 from J, leaving 12 bases between them. CDR3 length: 15 amino acids. The CDR3 coding sequence is TGTGCCAGCAGGATGTCAGTTCTCTATAATTCACCCCTCCACTTT. This encodes CASRMSVLYNSPLHF.

This clone was observed a handful of times. The chain employs TRBV12-3 or TRBV12-4 and TRBJ1-4; no clear D gene. V lost 8 bases and J 3 bases, leaving 10 bases between the germline ends. The CDR3 is 13 residues long. CDR3 nucleotide sequence: TGTGCCAGCTGGGTCAGGCCTAATGAAAAACTGTTTTTT. This codes for CASWVRPNEKLFF.

In its sample, this clone was seen a few times. In DNA, the CDR3 is TGTGCCAGCAGCCTCGGGACTACATTGAACACTGAAGCTTTCTTT. As protein: CASSLGTTLNTEAFF. The V call is TRBV7-9, the J call TRBJ1-1, with D possibly matching TRBD1 (5 bases). Germline loops: CDR1 SEHNR, CDR2 FQNEAQ (reference sequence). Deletions cut 5 bases from V and 0 bases from J, with 13 bases between. The length of the CDR3 is 15 residues.

In this sample, this clone turned up a few times. The chain uses TRBV19 and TRBJ1-2, with D unclear. V was trimmed by 7 bases and J by 4 bases, leaving 19 bases between them. This CDR3 spans 15 amino acids. Germline V gene sequence: CDR1 LNHDA, CDR2 SQIVND (reference sequence). Here the CDR3 DNA reads TGTGCCAGTACCCCCTCCCCCGGGCAGGCCTATGGCTACACCTTC. Amino acids: CASTPSPGQAYGYTF. Full variable domain (rest looked up from reference TRBV19 and TRBJ1-2): DGGITQSPKYLFRKEGQNVTLSCEQNLNHDAMYWYRQDPGQGLRLIYYSQIVNDFQKGDIAEGYSVSREKKESFPLTVTSAQKNPTAFYLCASTPSPGQAYGYTFGSGTRLTVV.

This chain joins TRBV12-2 and TRBJ2-5. TRBV12-2 is listed as a pseudogene. The CDR3 is 17 residues long. The CDR3 protein is CASRSIMAGGDQETQYF. The CDR3 coding sequence is TGTGCAAGTCGCAGTATTATGGCTGGGGGAGACCAAGAGACCCAGTACTTC.

This chain links TRBV5-1 with TRBJ2-1; D is uncertain. Trimming took off 0 bases at V and 5 bases at J, with 18 bases between the two ends. From germline, CDR1 is SGHRS and CDR2 YFSETQ. CDR3 length equals 17 residues. The CDR3 region is CASSLARGGPSHNEQFF. The DNA of the CDR3 is TGCGCCAGCAGCTTGGCCCGCGGTGGTCCTTCACACAATGAGCAGTTCTTC. Looking up the rest from reference TRBV5-1 and TRBJ2-1 gives the full variable domain: KAGVTQTPRYLIKTRGQQVTLSCSPISGHRSVSWYQQTPGQGLQFLFEYFSETQRNKGNFPGRFSGRQFSNSRSEMNVSTLELGDSALYLCASSLARGGPSHNEQFFGPGTRLTVL.

The chain is built from TRBV9 and TRBJ2-3; 12 nucleotides line up with TRBD2. Per germline, CDR1 SGDLS and CDR2 YYNGEE. This CDR3 has 17 residues. After removal of 3 bases from V and 5 bases from J, the junction contained 10 bases not matched to a gene. The CDR3 here is CASSASTSGSHQDTQYF. CDR3 DNA sequence: TGTGCCAGCAGCGCCTCGACTAGCGGGAGCCATCAAGATACGCAGTATTTT. The full variable domain, rest sourced from reference TRBV9 and TRBJ2-3, is DSGVTQTPKHLITATGQRVTLRCSPRSGDLSVYWYQQSLDQGLQFLIQYYNGEERAKGNILERFSAQQFPDLHSELNLSSLELGDSALYFCASSASTSGSHQDTQYFGPGTRLTVL.

Only one count was recorded for this clone. The chain couples TRBV28 to TRBJ2-7, with 9 positions matching TRBD1. This CDR3 spans 16 amino acids. J lost 2 bases, V lost 5 bases, and 10 bases had no gene match. CDR1 and CDR2 from the germline V gene are MDHEN and SYDVKM. The DNA of the CDR3 is TGTGCCAGCAGTCCTGGGGGGACAGGGACTCCCTACGAGCAGTACTTC. Protein product: CASSPGGTGTPYEQYF.

The chain has TRBV27 and TRBJ2-1; D unresolved. The germline CDR1 and CDR2 sequences are MNHEY and SMNVEV (reference sequence). V was shortened by 3 bases and J by 3 bases, with 6 bases between the two germline ends. The CDR3 is 13 residues long. As DNA, the CDR3 is TGTGCCAGCAGTTTCCGGCGCTACAATGAGCAGTTCTTC. Translation: CASSFRRYNEQFF.

This sequence joins TRBV2 and TRBJ1-1; the match to TRBD1 covers 8 bases. V trimming: 7 bases; J trimming: 1 base; junction bases outside the gene matches: 8. Germline CDR1 SNHLY, CDR2 FYNNEI. The CDR3 extends over 15 amino acids. The CDR3 DNA reads TGTGCCAGCAAATTAAGGACAGGGACGAACACTGAAGCTTTCTTT. The encoded protein is CASKLRTGTNTEAFF.

The chain links TRBV7-3 to TRBJ2-7, with TRBD1 identical over 8 bases. The CDR3 covers 14 residues. CDR1 is SGHTA, CDR2 FQGTGA, per germline. The J segment lost 2 bases and the V segment lost 4 bases, leaving 4 bases of the junction unmatched. CDR3 protein: CASSSDREPYEQYF. CDR3 nucleotides: TGTGCCAGCAGCTCGGACAGGGAACCCTACGAGCAGTACTTC.

In its sample, this clone was seen once. The chain carries TRBV29-1 and TRBJ2-5; unclear D gene. Per the germline V gene, CDR1 is SQVTM and CDR2 is ANQGSEA. The CDR3 is 15 amino acids. Trimming took off 0 bases at V and 5 bases at J, with 16 bases between the two ends. CDR3 nucleotides: TGCAGCGTTGAAGATCGTCGTAAGCCCACTGAGACCCAGTACTTC. The encoded protein is CSVEDRRKPTETQYF. Looking up the rest from reference TRBV29-1 and TRBJ2-5 gives the full variable domain: SAVISQKPSRDICQRGTSLTIQCQVDSQVTMMFWYRQQPGQSLTLIATANQGSEATYESGFVIDKFPISRPNLTFSTLTVSNMSPEDSSIYLCSVEDRRKPTETQYFGPGTRLLVL.

V is TRBV7-9 and J is TRBJ2-2; D might be TRBD1 (5 bases). This CDR3 has 13 amino acids. V lost 3 bases and J lost 7, with 9 bases in between. Germline loops: CDR1 SEHNR, CDR2 FQNEAQ (reference sequence). In nucleotides, the CDR3 is TGTGCCAGCAGCTTTCAGGGCATCGGGGAGCTGTTTTTT. As protein: CASSFQGIGELFF.

The chain uses TRBV3-1 (or the pseudogene TRBV3-2) and TRBJ1-5; D unclear. The CDR3 runs 13 residues. V lost 0 bases and J 5 bases, leaving 5 bases between the germline ends. The germline V gene encodes CDR1 LGHDT and CDR2 YNNKEL (reference sequence). CDR3 sequence (DNA): TGTGCCAGCAGCCAAGAAAGGCATCAGCCCCAGCATTTT. Protein sequence: CASSQERHQPQHF.

The gene calls are TRBV2 and TRBJ2-7; D perhaps matches TRBD2 (5 bases). The CDR3 totals 13 residues. Trimming removed 6 bases from V and 6 bases from J, with 15 bases in between. Germline assignment: CDR1 SNHLY and CDR2 FYNNEI. DNA of the CDR3: TGTGCCAGCAGCCTTATCGGGATGGGCGAGCAGTACTTC. This translates into CASSLIGMGEQYF.

This chain uses TRBV5-1 with TRBJ1-6; perhaps TRBD1 as D (5 bases). V dropped 2 bases and J dropped 2 bases, with 11 bases sitting between them. CDR1 and CDR2 from the germline V gene are SGHRS and YFSETQ. CDR3 length equals 16 residues. The CDR3 loop reads CASSFRGEAYNSPLHF. The CDR3 nucleotides are TGCGCCAGCAGCTTTAGGGGAGAGGCCTATAATTCACCCCTCCACTTT.

J is TRBJ1-2 and V is TRBV7-8; a weak D match, TRBD1 (6 bases). Germline V CDR1 and CDR2: SGHVS, FQNEAQ. The CDR3 consists of 13 residues. The ends were cut back, 4 bases at V and 7 bases at J, with 13 bases in the middle. This CDR3 reads CASSSGAGAGYTF. The CDR3, as DNA: TGTGCCAGCAGCTCGGGGGCGGGGGCTGGCTACACCTTC. The full variable domain, in which reference TRBV7-8 and TRBJ1-2 provide the parts outside the CDR3, is GAGVSQSPRYKVAKRGQDVALRCDPISGHVSLFWYQQALGQGPEFLTYFQNEAQLDKSGLPSDRFFAERPEGSVSTLKIQRTQQEDSAVYLCASSSGAGAGYTFGSGTRLTVV.

The V and J genes are TRBV12-3 or TRBV12-4 and TRBJ2-2, with D unresolved. This CDR3 has 12 amino acids. CDR3: CVPHSNTGELFF. The CDR3 coding sequence is TGTGTCCCTCATTCAAACACCGGGGAGCTGTTTTTT.

The chain couples TRBV7-2 to TRBJ2-2, with D perhaps assigned TRBD1 or TRBD2 (5 bases each). Deletions cut 0 bases from V and 4 bases from J, with 15 bases between. Looked up from germline, CDR1 is SGHTA and CDR2 is FQGNSA. This CDR3 is 17 amino acids long. Here the CDR3 reads CASSLAGTGFGTGELFF. Here the CDR3 DNA reads TGTGCCAGCAGCTTAGCTGGGACCGGGTTTGGCACCGGGGAGCTGTTTTTT.

The chain has TRBV5-4 and TRBJ1-2; D unclear. CDR1 is SGHNT, CDR2 YYREEE, per germline (reference sequence). This CDR3 has 15 residues. Trimming pared 5 bases from V and 0 bases from J, leaving 14 bases between. CDR3 amino acids: CASSPVGGANYGYTF. The CDR3 nucleotides are TGTGCCAGCAGTCCGGTCGGTGGAGCTAACTATGGCTACACCTTC.